These 7 T cell receptor beta chains were all obtained from the same sample, sequenced in a study of regulatory T cells in long-lasting Graves disease. Arm-PCR of CDR3 regions and iRepertoire HTBI primers were the basis on which TCR beta libraries were built. TCRdb independently ran MiXCR on the multiplex PCR reads; one entry per CDR3 protein. The table includes roughly 500,000 distinct CDR3 sequences, 20% to 25% detected once. The time point is: persistent/refractory GD, antithyroid drugs over 5 years with positive TRAb. PBMC-derived RNA was used for the TCR library. Source: peripheral blood mononuclear cells (PBMCs), taken when the disease was refractory, from a patient treated with antithyroid drugs. The receptors originated from a female donor with Graves disease.

The CDR3: CASSQASYGYTF. In nucleotides, the CDR3 is TGCGCCAGCAGCCAAGCTTCCTATGGCTACACCTTC. The V gene is TRBV4-1, the J gene TRBJ1-2, with D unresolved. V gave up 1 base and J gave up 4 bases, with 4 bases separating them. The CDR3 spans 12 residues. The germline CDR1 and CDR2 sequences are MGHRA and YSYEKL.

The V gene is TRBV29-1, the J gene TRBJ1-1; possible D gene TRBD1, 6 bases. Trimming left V 4 bases short and J 10 bases short, with 13 bases between. CDR1 and CDR2 from the germline V gene are SQVTM and ANQGSEA. This CDR3 is 11 amino acids long. The CDR3 DNA reads TGCAGCGTTGTTTGGACAGCACGAGCTTTCTTT. Its protein product is CSVVWTARAFF.

V gene TRBV11-3 combines with J gene TRBJ2-7; 9 bases line up with TRBD2. This CDR3 region has 16 residues. Unmatched junction bases numbered 13, after V lost 4 bases and J lost 6 bases. Germline V gene sequence: CDR1 SGHNT, CDR2 YENEEA. CDR3 DNA sequence: TGTGCCAGCAGCTATGTGGCGGGAGGGGGTCAACCCGAGCAGTACTTC. Translating it yields CASSYVAGGGQPEQYF.

This clonotype has only a few counts. A junction boundary mismatches the germline segment, possibly from a read error. This chain joins TRBV3-1 and TRBJ1-1, with D maybe TRBD1 (5 bases). CDR1 LGHDT and CDR2 YNNKEL come from the germline V gene (reference sequence). The CDR3 runs 16 residues. As DNA, the CDR3 is TGCGCCAGCAGCCAAGAAGGAGGGGTCAAAAACACTGAAGCTTTCTTT. Protein: CASSQEGGVKNTEAFF.

The chain couples TRBV12-3 or TRBV12-4 to TRBJ1-5; D is undetermined. This CDR3 region has 16 residues. V lost 6 bases and J 1 base, leaving 16 bases between the germline ends. The CDR3 nucleotides are TGTGCCAGCAGCCGCCTTTGGGGTGCGAGCAATCAGCCCCAGCATTTT. Protein: CASSRLWGASNQPQHF.

Details on this clonotype: Since a much larger clone is just one base distant, this may be a read error. The CDR3 DNA follows: TGTGCCAGCCTACAGGGGGGCACTGAAGTTTTCTTT. The encoded protein is CASLQGGTEVFF. The chain links TRBV28 to TRBJ1-1; 8 bases match TRBD1. The CDR3 length is 12 residues. The germline CDR1 and CDR2 sequences are MDHEN and SYDVKM.

V gene TRBV12-3 or TRBV12-4 combines with J gene TRBJ2-6; D ambiguous. This CDR3 has 15 amino acids. V was cut by 6 bases and J by 0 bases, with 9 bases left in between. The CDR3 DNA is TGTGCCAGCAGATTGGACGGCTCTGGGGCCAACGTCCTGACTTTC. Its protein product is CASRLDGSGANVLTF.